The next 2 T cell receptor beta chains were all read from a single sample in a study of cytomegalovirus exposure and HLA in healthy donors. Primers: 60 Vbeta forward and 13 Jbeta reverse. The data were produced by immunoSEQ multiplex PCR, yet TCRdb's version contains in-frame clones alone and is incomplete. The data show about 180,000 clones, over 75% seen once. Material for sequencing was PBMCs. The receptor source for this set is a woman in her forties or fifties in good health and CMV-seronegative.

The CDR3 loop is CAISESFRNEKLFF. CDR3 nucleotides: TGTGCCATCAGTGAGTCTTTCCGTAATGAAAAACTGTTTTTT. This chain uses TRBV10-3 with TRBJ1-4; unclear D gene. Germline lookup yields CDR1 ENHRY and CDR2 SYGVKD. The CDR3 consists of 14 residues. The V and J ends lost 0 bases and 4 bases respectively, with 6 bases between them.

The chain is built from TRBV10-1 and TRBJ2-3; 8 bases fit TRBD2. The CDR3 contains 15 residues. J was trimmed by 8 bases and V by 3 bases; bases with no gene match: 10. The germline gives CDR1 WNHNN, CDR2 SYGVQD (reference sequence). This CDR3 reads CASSDGLAGSVTQYF. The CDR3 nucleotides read TGCGCCAGCAGTGATGGTCTAGCGGGCTCGGTTACGCAGTATTTT.